The 30 T cell receptor beta chains below were found in one sample sequenced in a study of technical replicates of blood from a few donors. The method was immunoSEQ multiplex PCR; TCRdb's version includes in-frame clones alone and lacks a portion of them. This table has about 83,000 clones, approximately 90% appearing once. Sequencing used T cells isolated from PBMCs. The receptors were gathered from a human donor in good health.

The chain joins TRBV5-1 to TRBJ1-1, with TRBD1 as a possible D gene (5 bases). This CDR3 contains 14 residues. In germline, CDR1 is SGHRS, CDR2 YFSETQ. V was cut by 1 base and J by 1 base, with 8 bases left in between. The CDR3 region is CASSLSGENTEAFF. CDR3 nucleotide sequence: TGCGCCAGCAGCTTGTCGGGGGAGAACACTGAAGCTTTCTTT. Full variable domain (remainder filled in from reference TRBV5-1 and TRBJ1-1): KAGVTQTPRYLIKTRGQQVTLSCSPISGHRSVSWYQQTPGQGLQFLFEYFSETQRNKGNFPGRFSGRQFSNSRSEMNVSTLELGDSALYLCASSLSGENTEAFFGQGTRLTVV.

The chain carries TRBV28 and TRBJ2-3; 8 bases map to TRBD1. V lost 8 bases and J lost 1; bases outside the gene matches: 17. Germline values: CDR1 MDHEN, CDR2 SYDVKM. This CDR3 has 18 residues. The CDR3 is CASADGQGGILGTDTQYF. CDR3 bases: TGTGCCAGCGCAGACGGACAGGGTGGAATTTTGGGCACAGATACGCAGTATTTT.

V is TRBV7-9 and J is TRBJ1-1, with D perhaps TRBD1 (5 bases). The V end lost 5 bases, the J end lost 2 bases, and 15 bases lay between the germline ends. CDR1 SEHNR and CDR2 FQNEAQ come from the germline V gene (reference sequence). This CDR3 comprises 15 residues. The DNA of the CDR3 is TGTGCCAGCAGCCCCATAAGACAGATTAACACTGAAGCTTTCTTT. It specifies CASSPIRQINTEAFF.

The rearrangement uses TRBV18 and TRBJ1-1, with D uncertain. Germline CDR1 is KGHSH and CDR2 is LQKENI. Trimming removed 4 bases at V and 2 bases at J, with 26 bases between. This CDR3 has 19 residues. CDR3 region: CASSRFFGPQNKINTEAFF. The CDR3 nucleotides read TGTGCCAGCTCACGATTCTTTGGCCCCCAGAATAAAATAAACACTGAAGCTTTCTTT.

The chain links TRBV11-2 to TRBJ2-7, with 7 bases lining up with TRBD1. V was clipped by 2 bases and J by 3 bases; unmatched bases: 13. The CDR3 has 17 amino acids. The germline gives CDR1 SGHAT, CDR2 FQNNGV. The CDR3 region is CASSLPDRRTGFYEQYF. CDR3 DNA sequence: TGTGCCAGCAGCTTACCGGACCGAAGGACAGGATTCTACGAGCAGTACTTC.

This chain connects TRBV4-1 to TRBJ2-4, with TRBD2 identical over 8 bases. Germline V gives CDR1 MGHRA, CDR2 YSYEKL. Trimming removed 4 bases from V and 3 bases from J; junction bases left unmatched: 5. The CDR3 spans 15 residues. The CDR3 nucleotides read TGCGCCAGCAGCCGTAGCGGGGATGACAAAAACATTCAGTACTTC. Translating gives CASSRSGDDKNIQYF.

The CDR3 DNA is TGCGCCAGCAGCTTTTCAGGGGAACTTGAAGCTTTCTTT. The encoded protein is CASSFSGELEAFF. The chain carries TRBV5-1 and TRBJ1-1; TRBD1 is a possible D gene (6 bases). The CDR3 is made up of 13 amino acids. Trimming stripped 2 bases from V and 7 bases from J, with 12 bases between. The germline gives CDR1 SGHRS, CDR2 YFSETQ.

This clone was seen a single time. This chain connects TRBV7-9 to TRBJ2-5; 7 bases are a match to TRBD1. The V gene end was trimmed by 5 bases and the J gene end by 1 base; junction bases not matched to a gene: 7. The germline V gene encodes CDR1 SEHNR and CDR2 FQNEAQ (reference sequence). This CDR3 is built from 15 residues. The CDR3, as DNA: TGTGCCAGCAGCGTAGGGGGACAGAGCCAAGAGACCCAGTACTTC. As protein: CASSVGGQSQETQYF.

This clone was recorded only once. The chain employs TRBV10-3 and TRBJ2-1; 11 bases line up with TRBD2. This CDR3 comprises 14 residues. With 9 bases clipped from V and 5 bases from J, the junction kept 6 bases outside the gene matches. The V gene's germline CDR1 is ENHRY and CDR2 SYGVKD. CDR3 in amino acids: CAISGRVENNEQFF. CDR3 DNA: TGTGCCATTAGCGGGAGGGTCGAGAACAATGAGCAGTTCTTC.

The chain joins TRBV6-4 to TRBJ1-2; TRBD1 is a possible D gene (5 bases). V was clipped by 0 bases and J by 4 bases, with 12 bases between them. Germline V gives CDR1 MRHNA, CDR2 SNTAGT. The CDR3 is 15 amino acids. The CDR3: CASSDSAGGPYGYTF. DNA for the CDR3: TGTGCCAGCAGTGACTCGGCGGGGGGACCCTATGGCTACACCTTC.

The chain has TRBV11-2 and TRBJ2-1, with D uncertain. Germline-derived CDR1 and CDR2 are SGHAT and FQNNGV. The V end lost 5 bases, the J end lost 7 bases, and 12 bases lay between the germline ends. The CDR3 consists of 13 residues. CDR3 in amino acids: CASSPPARNEQFF. The CDR3 nucleotides are TGTGCCAGCAGCCCCCCCGCTAGGAATGAGCAGTTCTTC.

The rearrangement joins TRBV6-1 to TRBJ1-2; 8 nucleotides align to TRBD1. The ends lost 1 base at V and 7 bases at J; junction bases unmatched: 11. CDR3 length: 16 amino acids. The germline V gene has CDR1 MNHNS and CDR2 SASEGT. DNA of the CDR3: TGTGCCAGCAGTGAAGGGAGCAGGGGGCAGATGCTTGGCTACACCTTC. Protein: CASSEGSRGQMLGYTF.

CDR3 residues: CSVVAGAVQETQYF. DNA for the CDR3: TGCAGCGTTGTGGCAGGGGCAGTTCAAGAGACCCAGTACTTC. V and J are TRBV29-1 and TRBJ2-5, with TRBD1 as a possible D gene (6 bases). Trimming removed 4 bases from V and 2 bases from J, with 14 bases in between. CDR3 length equals 14 residues. Germline V gives CDR1 SQVTM, CDR2 ANQGSEA. Using reference TRBV29-1 and TRBJ2-5 for the parts outside the CDR3, the full variable domain is SAVISQKPSRDICQRGTSLTIQCQVDSQVTMMFWYRQQPGQSLTLIATANQGSEATYESGFVIDKFPISRPNLTFSTLTVSNMSPEDSSIYLCSVVAGAVQETQYFGPGTRLLVL.

The chain employs TRBV27 and TRBJ1-1; 8 bases align to TRBD1. Looked up from germline, CDR1 is MNHEY and CDR2 is SMNVEV (reference sequence). V lost 2 bases and J lost 4; bases outside the gene matches: 9. The CDR3 totals 16 residues. The CDR3, as DNA: TGTGCCAGCAGTTTAGCCTTCGAGCAGGGGGCCACTGAAGCTTTCTTT. This sequence encodes CASSLAFEQGATEAFF.

The chain combines TRBV6-5 with TRBJ2-3; no clear D gene. The germline V and J ends were trimmed by 4 bases and 5 bases, with 7 bases remaining between them. The CDR3 has 12 residues. Germline CDR1 and CDR2: MNHEY and SVGAGI. CDR3: CASSFLGDTQYF. CDR3 nucleotides: TGTGCCAGCAGTTTTCTAGGAGATACGCAGTATTTT.

The genes are TRBV4-2 and TRBJ1-4; D is uncertain. With 7 bases removed from V and 1 base from J, the gap between germline ends came to 10 bases. This CDR3 spans 14 amino acids. The germline gives CDR1 LGHNA, CDR2 YNFKEQ. The CDR3 DNA is TGTGCCAGCAAAACCGGAGGAACTAATGAAAAACTGTTTTTT. Residues: CASKTGGTNEKLFF.

This clone was observed a single time. The chain combines TRBV14 with TRBJ2-7; TRBD1 agrees at 8 bases. Germline V CDR1 and CDR2: SGHDN, FVKESK. The J segment lost 5 bases and the V segment lost 3 bases, leaving 3 bases of the junction unmatched. CDR3 length: 13 amino acids. The CDR3 sequence: CASSQRQGNEQYF. DNA for the CDR3: TGTGCCAGCAGCCAGCGACAGGGGAACGAGCAGTACTTC.

J is TRBJ1-2 and V is TRBV5-8; TRBD1 might be the D (5 bases). CDR1 and CDR2 (germline): SGHTS, YDEGEE. The ends were cut back, 2 bases at V and 3 bases at J, with 11 bases in the middle. The CDR3 is 14 residues long. CDR3 region: CASSFGTGDYGYTF. The DNA for the CDR3 is TGTGCCAGCAGCTTTGGTACGGGGGACTATGGCTACACCTTC.

CDR3 DNA sequence: TGCGCCAGCAGCTTGGGAATCATCCTCGGGAGCCCTAATGAAAAACTGTTTTTT. Encoded protein: CASSLGIILGSPNEKLFF. The chain combines TRBV5-1 with TRBJ1-4; D uncertain. The CDR3 is 18 residues long. With 0 bases removed from V and 3 bases from J, the gap between germline ends came to 18 bases. The germline CDR1 and CDR2 sequences are SGHRS and YFSETQ.

The V call is TRBV18, the J call TRBJ2-7, with a weak D call TRBD2 (6 bases). CDR1 is KGHSH, CDR2 LQKENI, per germline. The CDR3 is 14 residues long. Trimming removed 4 bases from V and 3 bases from J, with 13 bases in between. DNA of the CDR3: TGTGCCAGCTCACTCCGGGACTTCCTCTACGAGCAGTACTTC. Protein: CASSLRDFLYEQYF.

The chain is built from TRBV9 and TRBJ2-2; 9 nucleotides align to TRBD1. The V gene end was trimmed by 3 bases and the J gene end by 7 bases; junction bases not matched to a gene: 7. This CDR3 comprises 15 residues. CDR1 SGDLS and CDR2 YYNGEE come from the germline V gene. Here the CDR3 reads CASSEGDREVGELFF. CDR3 DNA: TGTGCCAGCAGCGAGGGGGACAGGGAGGTCGGGGAGCTGTTTTTT.

The gene calls are TRBV5-1 and TRBJ1-6, with TRBD1 as a possible D gene (5 bases). The germline CDR1 and CDR2 sequences are SGHRS and YFSETQ. The CDR3 is 14 residues long. V gave up 0 bases and J gave up 7 bases, with 8 bases separating them. Here the CDR3 reads CASSLEDTNSPLHF. The CDR3 nucleotides are TGCGCCAGCAGCTTGGAGGACACCAATTCACCCCTCCACTTT.

CDR3 sequence reads: CASSVWGGSTDTQYF. Written as DNA, the CDR3 is TGTGCCAGCAGCGTATGGGGCGGCAGCACAGATACGCAGTATTTT. The chain employs TRBV9 and TRBJ2-3; D might be TRBD1 (5 bases). V shed 1 base and J shed 0 bases, with 9 bases lying between them. The CDR3 sequence is 15 residues long. Per the germline V gene, CDR1 is SGDLS and CDR2 is YYNGEE.

The chain recombines TRBV7-6 with TRBJ1-1; no clear D. The CDR3 contains 15 residues. The V gene lost 4 bases and the J gene lost 0 bases, with 12 bases spanning the gap. Germline V gene data show CDR1 as SGHVS and CDR2 as FNYEAQ. CDR3 nucleotides: TGTGCCAGCAGCTCCTCCGGGAGCCTGAACACTGAAGCTTTCTTT. Amino acids: CASSSSGSLNTEAFF.

The gene calls are TRBV27 and TRBJ1-6; the D gene is possibly TRBD1 (6 bases). CDR3 length: 16 residues. V lost 6 bases and J 13 bases, leaving 25 bases between the germline ends. Germline CDR1 reads MNHEY; CDR2 reads SMNVEV (reference sequence). The CDR3 coding sequence is TGTGCCAGCAGCAGCCCCACCCGGACAGTCCCGTTTCCCCTCCACTTT. The encoded protein is CASSSPTRTVPFPLHF.

As DNA, the CDR3 is TGCAGTGCCAGTATTCCAGAGACCCAGTACTTC. The encoded protein is CSASIPETQYF. The chain links TRBV20-1 to TRBJ2-5, with D unclear. The germline V and J ends were trimmed by 6 bases and 4 bases, with 9 bases remaining between them. The CDR3 is 11 amino acids. Germline CDR1 and CDR2: DFQATT and SNEGSKA (reference sequence).

The genes are TRBV2 and TRBJ2-1, with TRBD2 matching 9 bases. In germline, CDR1 is SNHLY, CDR2 FYNNEI. The V and J ends lost 5 bases and 5 bases, in that order; junction bases with no gene match: 10. The CDR3 length is 16 residues. The CDR3 region has the DNA TGTGCCAGCAGTCGGCTTGTAGCGGGGGCCCACAATGAGCAGTTCTTC. The encoded protein is CASSRLVAGAHNEQFF.

The CDR3 is CAISELMAKQYF. In nucleotides, the CDR3 is TGTGCCATCAGTGAGTTAATGGCCAAGCAGTACTTC. The chain joins TRBV10-3 to TRBJ2-7; D ambiguous. The CDR3 runs to 12 residues. Germline CDR1 reads ENHRY; CDR2 reads SYGVKD. Trimming cost V 1 base and J 8 bases, with 9 bases left between them.

This chain uses TRBV6-5 with TRBJ1-5; a possible D gene is TRBD1 (5 bases). This CDR3 spans 14 amino acids. The germline CDR1 and CDR2 sequences are MNHEY and SVGAGI. Trimming left V 2 bases short and J 7 bases short, with 12 bases between. Here the CDR3 reads CASSYAAGMQPQHF. In DNA form, the CDR3 reads TGTGCCAGCAGTTACGCGGCAGGGATGCAGCCCCAGCATTTT.

V and J are TRBV19 and TRBJ1-2; D is ambiguous. V lost 5 bases and J lost 1, with 17 bases in between. CDR3 length: 16 residues. Germline assignment: CDR1 LNHDA and CDR2 SQIVND (reference sequence). CDR3 nucleotides: TGTGCCAGTAGTGTCAGCAGAGGAAGTTTTAACTATGGCTACACCTTC. This sequence encodes CASSVSRGSFNYGYTF.